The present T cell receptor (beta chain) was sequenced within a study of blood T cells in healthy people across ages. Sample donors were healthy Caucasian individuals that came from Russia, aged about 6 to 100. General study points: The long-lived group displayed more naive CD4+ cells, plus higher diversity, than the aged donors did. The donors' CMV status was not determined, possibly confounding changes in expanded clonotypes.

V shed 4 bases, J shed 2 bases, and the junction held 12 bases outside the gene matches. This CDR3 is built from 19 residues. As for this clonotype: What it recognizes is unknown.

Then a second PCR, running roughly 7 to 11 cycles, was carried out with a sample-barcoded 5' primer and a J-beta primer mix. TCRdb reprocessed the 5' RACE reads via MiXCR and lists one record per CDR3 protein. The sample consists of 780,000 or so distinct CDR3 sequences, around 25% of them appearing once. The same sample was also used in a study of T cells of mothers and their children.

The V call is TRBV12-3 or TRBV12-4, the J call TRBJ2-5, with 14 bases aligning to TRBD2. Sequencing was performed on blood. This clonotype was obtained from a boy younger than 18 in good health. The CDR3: CASSSVPGLAGAQQETQYF. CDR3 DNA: TGTGCCAGCAGTTCCGTCCCGGGACTAGCGGGAGCCCAACAAGAGACCCAGTACTTC.